The T cell receptor beta chain described here comes from a study of T cell changes during pregnancy in multiple sclerosis. Only in-frame clones appear in the TCRdb table, and some are missing; sequencing was by immunoSEQ multiplex PCR. The table records about 60,000 clones, 93% of them present only once. Germline CDR1 is SSHAT and CDR2 is FNYEAQ (reference sequence). The CDR3 runs to 14 residues. Trimming stripped 4 bases from V and 2 bases from J, with 11 bases between. The chain carries TRBV7-7 and TRBJ2-5, with TRBD1 as a possible D gene (6 bases). Sample: CD8+ T cells from peripheral blood mononuclear cells, taken in the second trimester of pregnancy. This receptor was identified in a female donor with multiple sclerosis, enrolled in a pregnancy study. For the CDR3, the DNA is TGTGCCAGCAGCTCATCCAGGGGACAAGAGACCCAGTACTTC. Protein sequence: CASSSSRGQETQYF.